This entry features one TCR beta chain sequence. Its antigen is not yet known. Base-call qualities are not available, and no considerably larger clone is one nucleotide away. Sequences SGHNT (CDR1) and YYREEE (CDR2) are obtained from the germline V gene (reference sequence). For this chain, trimming is 9 bases at the V end and 6 bases at the J end, and the number of junction bases without a gene match is 10. The CDR3 contains 13 residues, cysteine and phenylalanine counted. The DNA shown is the 39-base CDR3, in frame from base 1. These data originate in a study of blood T cell repertoires in COVID-19 (dated by TCRdb to about 2020). Describing the broader study: Collaborator samples came from the United States, Italy and Spain and covered acute and convalescent phases of COVID-19. Subjects who had been exposed to COVID-19, were actively infected with it, or had recovered from it provided the deeply sampled blood TCRbeta repertoires that made up the dataset. The samples were drawn from two sources: the first 160 participants of the ongoing ImmuneRACE study, and some 1,300 subjects contributed by 6 global collaborators. The material from the prospective study consisted of cDNA or gDNA derived from T cells, B-cell-depleted T cells, or PBMCs. Where available, HLA class I and class II types were taken from metadata supplied by the sample provider and were not determined by assay-based typing. The repertoires were made available in a free public database intended to serve as a resource for research on the immune response to SARS-CoV-2. A de-identified subject ID, COVID-19 status, age in years and sex were almost always included in the sample metadata.

Collaborating institutions collected whole blood in K2EDTA tubes following their own protocols. Collaborator samples were shipped for TCRbeta analysis as frozen whole blood, isolated PBMCs, or DNA extracted from either sample type. What the authors observed across the whole study: How much clinical and demographic metadata was included differed by source and by participant, and the metadata was provided uncurated.

TCRbeta CDR3 regions were amplified from genomic DNA by means of the immunoSEQ Assay, a bias-controlled multiplex PCR. As for the original processing: Nucleated cell counts per sample were estimated from amplification of reference gene primers within the assay. To quantify the absolute abundance of each unique TCRbeta CDR3 rearrangement, sequence reads were collapsed and filtered. For each sample, productive Simpson clonality was calculated by taking the square root of Simpson's diversity index across productive rearrangements. TCRdb obtained this table from immuneACCESS and retained in-frame rearrangements with V and J assigned. These tables miss some clones; where compared with another copy, unresolved V genes account for less than half of the shortfall, and the remainder is unexplained. Clonal size and the V and J genes are those of that table, whereas D and trimming came from the DNA. In all, the sample holds 200,000 to 250,000 clones, and approximately 83% of those were seen once. The biggest ten clones account for roughly 10% of the sample.

Sequenced: peripheral blood. This sequence was found in an elderly man with acute or convalescent COVID-19. The chain is assembled from TRBV5-4 and TRBJ2-3; a stretch of 7 junction bases matches TRBD2. The sequence in DNA is TGTGCCATCCACGAGCGGGATAGGGATACGCAGTATTTT. This gives the protein CAIHERDRDTQYF.